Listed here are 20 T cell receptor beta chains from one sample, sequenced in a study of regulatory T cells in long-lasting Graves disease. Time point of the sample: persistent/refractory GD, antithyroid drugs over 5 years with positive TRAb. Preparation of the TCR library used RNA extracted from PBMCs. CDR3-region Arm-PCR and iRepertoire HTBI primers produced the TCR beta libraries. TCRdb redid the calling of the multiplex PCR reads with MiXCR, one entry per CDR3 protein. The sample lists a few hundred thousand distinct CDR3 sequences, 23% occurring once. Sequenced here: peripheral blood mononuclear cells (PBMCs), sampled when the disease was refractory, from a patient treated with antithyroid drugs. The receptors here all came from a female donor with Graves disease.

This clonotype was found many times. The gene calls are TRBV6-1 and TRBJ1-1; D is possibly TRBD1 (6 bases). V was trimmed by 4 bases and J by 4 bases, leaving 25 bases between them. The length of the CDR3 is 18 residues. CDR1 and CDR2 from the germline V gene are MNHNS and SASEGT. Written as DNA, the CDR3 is TGTGCCAGCAGTGTACGCCAGGGGCGAGGAACTATAGCCACTGAAGCTTTCTTT. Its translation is CASSVRQGRGTIATEAFF.

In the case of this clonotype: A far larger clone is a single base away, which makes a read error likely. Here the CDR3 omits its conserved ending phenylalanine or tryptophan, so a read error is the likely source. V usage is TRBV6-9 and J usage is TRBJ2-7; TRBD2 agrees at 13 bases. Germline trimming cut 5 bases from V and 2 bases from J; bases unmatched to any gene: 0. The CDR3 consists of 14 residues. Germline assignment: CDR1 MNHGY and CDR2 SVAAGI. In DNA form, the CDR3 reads TGTGCCAGCAGTGGGACTAGCGGGACCTACGAGCAGTACTCC. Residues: CASSGTSGTYEQYS.

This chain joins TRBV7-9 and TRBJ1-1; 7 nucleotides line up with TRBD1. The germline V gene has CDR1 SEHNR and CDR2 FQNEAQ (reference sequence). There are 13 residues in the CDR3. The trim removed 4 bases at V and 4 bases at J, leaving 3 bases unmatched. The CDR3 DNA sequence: TGTGCCAGCAGCTCCGACAGGGCCACTGAAGCTTTCTTT. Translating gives CASSSDRATEAFF.

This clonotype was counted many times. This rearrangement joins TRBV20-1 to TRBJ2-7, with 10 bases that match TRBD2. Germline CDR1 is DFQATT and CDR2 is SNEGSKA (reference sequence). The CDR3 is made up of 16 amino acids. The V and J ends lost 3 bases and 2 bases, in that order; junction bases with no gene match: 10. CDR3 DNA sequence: TGCAGTGCTAGTTTGGGACTAGCGATCTTAGCCTACGAGCAGTACTTC. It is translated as CSASLGLAILAYEQYF.

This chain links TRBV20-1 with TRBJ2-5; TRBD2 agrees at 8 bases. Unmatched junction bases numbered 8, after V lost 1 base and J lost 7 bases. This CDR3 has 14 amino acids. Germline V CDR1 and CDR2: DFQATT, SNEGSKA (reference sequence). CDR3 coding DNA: TGCAGTGCTAGAGTCAAAGGACGGGAGGGGACCCAGTACTTC. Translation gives CSARVKGREGTQYF.

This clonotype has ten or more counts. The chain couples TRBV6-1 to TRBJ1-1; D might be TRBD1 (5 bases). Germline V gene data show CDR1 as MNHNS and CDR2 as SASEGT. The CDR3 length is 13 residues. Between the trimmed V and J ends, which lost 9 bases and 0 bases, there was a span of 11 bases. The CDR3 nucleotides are TGTGCCAGTTGGGGACGGGTGAACACTGAAGCTTTCTTT. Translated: CASWGRVNTEAFF.

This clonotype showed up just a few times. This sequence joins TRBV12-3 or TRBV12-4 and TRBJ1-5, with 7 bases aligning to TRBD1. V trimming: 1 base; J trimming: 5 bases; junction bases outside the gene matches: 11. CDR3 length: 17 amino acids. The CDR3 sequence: CASSLGVSGRGDQPQHF. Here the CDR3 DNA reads TGTGCCAGCAGTTTAGGAGTGTCGGGCAGGGGGGATCAGCCCCAGCATTTT.

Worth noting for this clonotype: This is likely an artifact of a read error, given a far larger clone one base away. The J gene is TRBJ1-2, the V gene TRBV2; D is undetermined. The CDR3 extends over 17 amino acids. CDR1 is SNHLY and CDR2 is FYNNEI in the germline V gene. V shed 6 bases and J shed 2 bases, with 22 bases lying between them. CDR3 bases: TGTGCCAGCAGCTCCGGTGAGCCCTTACTTCCAAACTATGGCTACACCTTC. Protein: CASSSGEPLLPNYGYTF. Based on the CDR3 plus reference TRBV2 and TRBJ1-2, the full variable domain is EPEVTQTPSHQVTQMGQEVILRCVPISNHLYFYWYRQILGQKVEFLVSFYNNEISEKSEIFDDQFSVERPDGSNFTLKIRSTKLEDSAMYFCASSSGEPLLPNYGYTFGSGTRLTVV.

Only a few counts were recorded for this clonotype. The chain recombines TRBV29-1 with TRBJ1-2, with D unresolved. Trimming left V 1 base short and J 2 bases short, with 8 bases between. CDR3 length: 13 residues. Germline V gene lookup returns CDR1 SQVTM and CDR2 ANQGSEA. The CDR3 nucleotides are TGCAGCGTTGAAGGGGTCAGCAACTATGGCTACACCTTC. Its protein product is CSVEGVSNYGYTF.

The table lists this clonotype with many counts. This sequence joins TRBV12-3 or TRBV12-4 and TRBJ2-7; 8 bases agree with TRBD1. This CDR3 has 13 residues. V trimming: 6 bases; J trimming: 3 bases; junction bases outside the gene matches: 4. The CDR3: CASSPGTGYEQYF. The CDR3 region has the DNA TGTGCCAGCAGCCCTGGGACAGGCTACGAGCAGTACTTC.

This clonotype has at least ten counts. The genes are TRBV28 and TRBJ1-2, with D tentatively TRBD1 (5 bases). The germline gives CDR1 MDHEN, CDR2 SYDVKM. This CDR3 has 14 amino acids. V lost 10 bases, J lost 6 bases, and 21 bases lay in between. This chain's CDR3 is CANWGGRAEDGYTF. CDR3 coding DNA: TGTGCCAACTGGGGCGGCAGGGCTGAGGATGGCTACACCTTC.

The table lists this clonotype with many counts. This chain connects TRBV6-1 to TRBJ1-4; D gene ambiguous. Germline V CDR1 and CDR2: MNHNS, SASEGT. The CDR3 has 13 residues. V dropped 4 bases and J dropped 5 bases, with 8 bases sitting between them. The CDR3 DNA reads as TGTGCCAGCAGTGCTACAGCGAATGAAAAACTGTTTTTT. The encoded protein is CASSATANEKLFF.

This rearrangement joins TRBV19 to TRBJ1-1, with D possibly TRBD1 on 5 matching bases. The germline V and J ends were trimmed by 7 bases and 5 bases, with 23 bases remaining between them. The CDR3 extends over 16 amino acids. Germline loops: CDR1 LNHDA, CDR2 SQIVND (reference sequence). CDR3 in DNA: TGTGCCAGTACCCCCGCTAGGGGCAGGGTCCGGACTGAAGCTTTCTTT. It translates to CASTPARGRVRTEAFF.

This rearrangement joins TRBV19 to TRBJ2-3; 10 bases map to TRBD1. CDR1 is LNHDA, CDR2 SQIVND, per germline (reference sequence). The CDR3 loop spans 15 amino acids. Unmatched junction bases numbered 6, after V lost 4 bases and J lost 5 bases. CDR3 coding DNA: TGTGCCAGTAGTAACCGGGACAGGGGAGGAGATACGCAGTATTTT. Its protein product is CASSNRDRGGDTQYF. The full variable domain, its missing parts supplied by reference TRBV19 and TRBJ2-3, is DGGITQSPKYLFRKEGQNVTLSCEQNLNHDAMYWYRQDPGQGLRLIYYSQIVNDFQKGDIAEGYSVSREKKESFPLTVTSAQKNPTAFYLCASSNRDRGGDTQYFGPGTRLTVL.

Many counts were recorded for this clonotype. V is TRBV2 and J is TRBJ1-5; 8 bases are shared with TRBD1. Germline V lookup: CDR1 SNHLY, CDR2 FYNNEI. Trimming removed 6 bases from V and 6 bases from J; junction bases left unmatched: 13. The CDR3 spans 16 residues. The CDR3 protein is CASSNRGQGGSQPQHF. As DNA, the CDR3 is TGTGCCAGCAGCAACCGCGGACAGGGAGGGAGTCAGCCCCAGCATTTT.

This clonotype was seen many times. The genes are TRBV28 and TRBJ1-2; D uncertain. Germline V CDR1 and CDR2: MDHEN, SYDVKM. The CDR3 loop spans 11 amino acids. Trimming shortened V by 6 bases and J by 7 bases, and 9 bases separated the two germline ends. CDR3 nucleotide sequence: TGTGCCAGCAGCCTTTGGGGTGGCTACACCTTC. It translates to CASSLWGGYTF.

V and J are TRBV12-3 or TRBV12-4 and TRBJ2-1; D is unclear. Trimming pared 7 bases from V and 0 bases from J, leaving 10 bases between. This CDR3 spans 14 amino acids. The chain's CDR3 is CASNVESSYNEQFF. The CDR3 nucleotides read TGTGCCAGCAATGTAGAGAGCTCCTACAATGAGCAGTTCTTC.

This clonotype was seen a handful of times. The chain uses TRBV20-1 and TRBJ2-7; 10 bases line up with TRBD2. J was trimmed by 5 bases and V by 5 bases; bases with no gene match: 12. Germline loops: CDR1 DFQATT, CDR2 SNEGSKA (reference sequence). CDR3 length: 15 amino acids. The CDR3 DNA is TGCAGTGCTCCCGGCCAAGCGGGAGGGCCCCACGAGCAGTACTTC. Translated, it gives CSAPGQAGGPHEQYF.

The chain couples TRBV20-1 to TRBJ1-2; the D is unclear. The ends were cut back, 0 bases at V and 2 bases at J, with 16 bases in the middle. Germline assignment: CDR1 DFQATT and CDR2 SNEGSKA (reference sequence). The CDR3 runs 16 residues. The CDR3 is CSARDPSRNSNYGYTF. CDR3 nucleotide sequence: TGCAGTGCTAGAGATCCAAGTCGGAACTCAAACTATGGCTACACCTTC.

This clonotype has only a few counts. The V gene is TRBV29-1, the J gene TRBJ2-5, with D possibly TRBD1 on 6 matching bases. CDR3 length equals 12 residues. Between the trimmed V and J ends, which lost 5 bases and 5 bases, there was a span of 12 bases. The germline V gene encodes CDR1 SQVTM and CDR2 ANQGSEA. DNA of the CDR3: TGCAGCGTTTCAGGGGTTCTTGAGACCCAGTACTTC. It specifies CSVSGVLETQYF.